These T cell receptor beta chains were read from a single sample in a study of cytomegalovirus exposure and HLA in healthy donors. Assay used: immunoSEQ multiplex PCR; TCRdb lists only in-frame clones, some missing. This sample has about 200,000 clones, with approximately 11% found just once. Sequenced: PBMCs. The source is a man in his forties or fifties in good health and CMV-seropositive. Both conserved end residues are part of each CDR3. The order of the fields is clone size, J gene, D gene, CDR3 length, V gene, CDR3 DNA, CDR3 protein. A D gene is named only where the DNA matches it firmly. A clone size is listed for some rows: how often the clone was seen (once, few, many), or a class if it is expanded.

few TRBJ1-6 - 18 TRBV4-1 TGCGCCAGCAGCCAAGATCTGCGGGGGTTAAACTATAATTCACCCCTCCACTTT CASSQDLRGLNYNSPLHF
- TRBJ1-2 - 12 TRBV2 TGTGCCAGCAGTGGAGGATCTTATGGCTACACCTTC CASSGGSYGYTF
- TRBJ2-2 - 15 TRBV5-1 TGCGCCAGCAGCCCCCAGGGGGGAAACACCGGGGAGCTGTTTTTT CASSPQGGNTGELFF
- TRBJ2-3 - 13 TRBV30 TGTGCCTGCGGGGCAGGGGGCACAGATACGCAGTATTTT CACGAGGTDTQYF
- TRBJ1-5 TRBD1 14 TRBV14 TGTGCCAGCAGCCAGGGACAGGGGAATCAGCCCCAGCATTTT CASSQGQGNQPQHF
- TRBJ2-5 - 13 TRBV7-2 TGTGCCAGCAGCCGACTAGTCCAAGAGACCCAGTACTTC CASSRLVQETQYF
few TRBJ1-1 - 15 TRBV4-1 TGCGCCAGCAGCCAAGATTGGCAGGGCGGCACTGAAGCTTTCTTT CASSQDWQGGTEAFF
- TRBJ2-5 - 15 TRBV7-2 TGTGCCAGCAGCGCCGGGCCGAACCAGGGGGAGACCCAGTACTTC CASSAGPNQGETQYF
- TRBJ2-7 - 13 TRBV7-2 TGTGCCAGCAGCGCGTACGGGATTAGCGAGCAGTACTTC CASSAYGISEQYF
- TRBJ2-3 - 13 TRBV28 TGTGCCAGCAGTTCAGGGGTAGAGGATACGCAGTATTTT CASSSGVEDTQYF
- TRBJ1-1 - 12 TRBV29-1 TGCAGCGCCGCCGGGGGGCCCACTGAAGCTTTCTTT CSAAGGPTEAFF
- TRBJ1-2 - 14 TRBV9 TGTGCCAGCAGCGTAGGGGCAGATCTCTATGGCTACACCTTC CASSVGADLYGYTF
- TRBJ1-1 - 14 TRBV28 TGTGCCAGCACCCCTCTTCGTGTCGGTACTGAAGCTTTCTTT CASTPLRVGTEAFF
- TRBJ2-1 TRBD1 14 TRBV27 TGTGCCAGCAACGGGGACAGGGTACGGAATGAGCAGTTCTTC CASNGDRVRNEQFF
- TRBJ1-2 - 13 TRBV7-9 TGTGCCAGCACCTCGTTATCCTACTATGGCTACACCTTC CASTSLSYYGYTF
few TRBJ1-3 TRBD1 15 TRBV7-2 TGTGCCAGCAGCTCCCGGACAGGGACTGGAAACACCATATATTTT CASSSRTGTGNTIYF
few TRBJ1-1 TRBD1 15 TRBV4-1 TGCGCCAGCAGCCAAGAGAAGAGGCAGGGGGCGCGGTCTTTCTTT CASSQEKRQGARSFF
- TRBJ2-7 TRBD2 15 TRBV7-2 TGTGCCAGCAGCTTTAGCGGGGGACCCTCCTACGAGCAGTACTTC CASSFSGGPSYEQYF
- TRBJ2-3 - 14 TRBV28 TGTGCCAGCAGCCCCCGACAGGGCACAGATACGCAGTATTTT CASSPRQGTDTQYF
few TRBJ2-1 - 10 TRBV29-1 TGCAGCGTTGAGGGGACAAGGGCGTTCTTC CSVEGTRAFF
few TRBJ2-3 - 14 TRBV18 TGTGCCAGCTCACCATTACTGGAGGCAGATACGCAGTATTTT CASSPLLEADTQYF
few TRBJ1-3 - 15 TRBV10-3 TGTGCCATCAGTGATTTGGGGGGAACTGGAAACACCATATATTTT CAISDLGGTGNTIYF
few TRBJ2-3 - 14 TRBV7-2 TGTGCCAGCAGCTTACTTCGTTTCACAGATACGCAGTATTTT CASSLLRFTDTQYF
- TRBJ2-1 - 16 TRBV27 TGTGCCAGCAGTTATCCTCGAACAGGCTCCTACAATGAGCAGTTCTTC CASSYPRTGSYNEQFF
- TRBJ2-1 TRBD1 13 TRBV7-8 TGTGCCAGCACCATGGACAGGGACAATGAGCAGTTCTTC CASTMDRDNEQFF
few TRBJ2-3 TRBD2 17 TRBV7-9 TGTGCCAGCAGCTTAGGGTTGGCGGGGGGGCGAACAGATACGCAGTATTTT CASSLGLAGGRTDTQYF
- TRBJ2-5 - 14 TRBV7-9 TGTGCCAGCAGCTTAGAACTATCCGAAGAGACCCAGTACTTC CASSLELSEETQYF
- TRBJ2-5 - 15 TRBV11-3 TGTGCCAGCAGCCCCTTGGGGGCGACGCAAGAGACCCAGTACTTC CASSPLGATQETQYF
many TRBJ2-2 - 15 TRBV5-4 TGTGCCAGCAGCTTGGAACAGGGTAACACCGGGGAGCTGTTTTTT CASSLEQGNTGELFF
- TRBJ1-1 - 14 TRBV5-1 TGCGCCAGCAGCTTGTTAACAGGGAACACTGAAGCTTTCTTT CASSLLTGNTEAFF
few TRBJ2-5 TRBD1 14 TRBV28 TGTGCCACCGACCCAGGGACAGGGGAAGAGACCCAGTACTTC CATDPGTGEETQYF
few TRBJ1-4 - 14 TRBV11-1 TGTGCCAGCAGCTTGGACCGGGCGACGGGGAAACTGTTTTTT CASSLDRATGKLFF
- TRBJ1-6 - 15 TRBV4-1 TGCGCCAGCAGCGCCCAACAGGGAGTAGGGTCACCCCTCCACTTT CASSAQQGVGSPLHF
- TRBJ1-2 - 14 TRBV18 TGTGCCAGCTCACCTCCCGACAGGATATATGGCTACACCTTC CASSPPDRIYGYTF
few TRBJ2-3 - 12 TRBV29-1 TGCAGCGCTAACGGGGGAGCAGATACGCAGTATTTT CSANGGADTQYF
- TRBJ1-3 - 15 TRBV7-9 TGTGCCAGCAGCCTCTTAAAGGGGGCTGGAAACACCATATATTTT CASSLLKGAGNTIYF
- TRBJ2-1 - 16 TRBV7-2 TGTGCCAGCAGCAGCAACAGGGGGAGGGGAGACAATGAGCAGTTCTTC CASSSNRGRGDNEQFF
- TRBJ2-6 - 20 TRBV21-1 TGTGCCAGCAGCAGACCTATAACCGGGACAGGGGACTCTGGGGCCAACGTCCTGACTTTC CASSRPITGTGDSGANVLTF
few TRBJ2-7 - 12 TRBV19 TGTGCCAGTGGTCTCGGGGCCTACGAGCAGTACTTC CASGLGAYEQYF
- TRBJ1-1 - 13 TRBV19 TGTGCCAGTAGTACGGACAGGAACACTGAAGCTTTCTTT CASSTDRNTEAFF
- TRBJ1-3 - 14 TRBV5-8 TGTGCCAGCAGCTTGTATATCTCTGGAAACACCATATATTTT CASSLYISGNTIYF
- TRBJ1-2 TRBD1 15 TRBV7-8 TGTGCCAGCAGCTCCCGGACAGGGGACGACTATGGCTACACCTTC CASSSRTGDDYGYTF
few TRBJ1-2 - 13 TRBV5-5 TGTGCCAGCAGCTTCCAGGGGAGCTATGGCTACACCTTC CASSFQGSYGYTF
few TRBJ1-3 - 16 TRBV5-1 TGCGCCAGCAGCTCCTCCCCGACAGGCTCTGGAAACACCATATATTTT CASSSSPTGSGNTIYF
- TRBJ1-5 TRBD1 15 TRBV5-8 TGTGCCAGCAGCCCGACAGGGGCGAGCAATCAGCCCCAGCATTTT CASSPTGASNQPQHF
few TRBJ2-3 - 14 TRBV19 TGTGCCAGTAGGGAGGACGGCTGGACAGATACGCAGTATTTT CASREDGWTDTQYF
- TRBJ1-1 TRBD1 15 TRBV14 TGTGCCAGCAGCCGGGGACAGCGAATGAACACTGAAGCTTTCTTT CASSRGQRMNTEAFF
- TRBJ1-1 TRBD1 15 TRBV5-1 TGCGCCAGCAGGTCAGACACCGGACAGGGGACTGAAGCTTTCTTT CASRSDTGQGTEAFF
few TRBJ1-2 - 15 TRBV5-6 TGTGCCAGCAGCTTGGCGTTGTCAGGGTCAGGTGGCTACACCTTC CASSLALSGSGGYTF
few TRBJ1-4 - 14 TRBV10-3 TGTGCCATCAGTGACCGGGACACCAATGAAAAACTGTTTTTT CAISDRDTNEKLFF
- TRBJ1-2 - 17 TRBV7-2 TGTGCCAGCAGCTTAGAACTCGGCAGGGGATATAACTCTGGCTACACCTTC CASSLELGRGYNSGYTF
- TRBJ2-1 - 17 TRBV7-2 TGTGCCAGCAGGCCACCCCAGCTAGCGAGGGGATACAATGAGCAGTTCTTC CASRPPQLARGYNEQFF
- TRBJ2-7 TRBD1 14 TRBV4-3 TGCGCCAGCAGCCCTGACAGGGGGCTAAACGAGCAGTACTTC CASSPDRGLNEQYF
few TRBJ1-1 - 13 TRBV28 TGTGCCAGCAGCACCTATTTGAACACTGAAGCTTTCTTT CASSTYLNTEAFF
- TRBJ2-7 - 12 TRBV18 TGTGCCAGCTCACCCCTGGGAGACGAGCAGTACTTC CASSPLGDEQYF
- TRBJ2-2 TRBD2 19 TRBV4-3 TGCGCCAGCAGCGACAGGAGGCTAGCGGGGGGCGCGAACACCGGGGAGCTGTTTTTT CASSDRRLAGGANTGELFF
- TRBJ1-5 TRBD1 16 TRBV5-1 TGCGCCAGCAGCTATAGCCGGGACAGGGAGGATCAGCCCCAGCATTTT CASSYSRDREDQPQHF